The 7 T cell receptor beta chains reported below all come from one sample, sequenced in a study of CD8 T cells in ankylosing spondylitis. TCRdb analysed the 5' RACE reads with MiXCR anew, one entry per CDR3 protein. This sample has 100,000 to 150,000 distinct CDR3 sequences; around 9.7% occur once, and the top ten carry 3% to 4%. The specimen sequenced was blood, either unsorted or a sorted T cell fraction (not recorded which). These receptors were taken from a male donor with ankylosing spondylitis or in good health (not recorded which).

This clonotype was found a few times. The chain uses TRBV29-1 and TRBJ2-1, with TRBD2 as a possible D gene (6 bases). The germline gives CDR1 SQVTM, CDR2 ANQGSEA. V was clipped by 3 bases and J by 0 bases, with 12 bases between them. This CDR3 comprises 15 residues. CDR3: CSVDRSGFSYNEQFF. CDR3 coding DNA: TGCAGCGTTGACCGGAGCGGGTTCTCCTACAATGAGCAGTTCTTC.

At least ten counts were recorded for this clonotype. The chain couples TRBV6-2 or TRBV6-3 to TRBJ1-5; D call uncertain. Trimming shortened V by 2 bases and J by 10 bases, and 6 bases separated the two germline ends. Germline V gene lookup returns CDR1 MNHEY and CDR2 SVGEGT. CDR3 length: 11 residues. The CDR3: CASSYAGPQHF. The CDR3 coding sequence is TGTGCCAGCAGTTACGCGGGTCCCCAGCATTTT.

This clonotype appeared many times. This sequence joins TRBV12-3 or TRBV12-4 and TRBJ1-1; D uncertain. The ends were cut back, 1 base at V and 4 bases at J, with 13 bases in the middle. The CDR3 consists of 15 residues. The CDR3, as DNA: TGTGCCAGCAGTTTAGGTCTGGTGGTACGCACTGAAGCTTTCTTT. Amino acids: CASSLGLVVRTEAFF.

This clonotype was counted many times. The J gene is TRBJ2-7, the V gene TRBV5-1; 12 bases match TRBD1. Germline lookup yields CDR1 SGHRS and CDR2 YFSETQ. V shed 2 bases and J 11 bases; nucleotides not matched to a gene: 20. CDR3 length: 18 residues. CDR3 sequence reads: CASSFEGQGAIQAAEEYF. As DNA, the CDR3 is TGCGCCAGCAGCTTTGAGGGACAGGGGGCGATCCAAGCGGCGGAGGAGTACTTC.

The sample holds many counts of this clonotype. The J gene is TRBJ2-5, the V gene TRBV9, with TRBD2 matching over 9 bases. J lost 9 bases, V lost 2 bases, and 20 bases had no gene match. Germline CDR1 reads SGDLS; CDR2 reads YYNGEE. This CDR3 spans 18 amino acids. The CDR3 bases are TGTGCCAGCAGCGTTGGATATGTGAGGGGACTAGCCTTGGAGGCCCAGTACTTC. Protein product: CASSVGYVRGLALEAQYF.

This clonotype was counted at least ten times. The genes are TRBV5-8 and TRBJ2-2; the D gene is possibly TRBD1 (6 bases). Germline loops: CDR1 SGHTS, CDR2 YDEGEE. Trimming left V 10 bases short and J 6 bases short, with 13 bases between. The CDR3 runs to 12 residues. The CDR3 bases are TGTGCCGGCCACAGGGACGCCGGGGAGCTGTTTTTT. Its translation: CAGHRDAGELFF.

This clonotype was counted ten times or more. This chain links TRBV12-3 or TRBV12-4 with TRBJ2-5, with D tentatively TRBD2 (5 bases). Trimming left V 3 bases short and J 2 bases short, with 16 bases between. The CDR3 is 16 amino acids. CDR3 bases: TGTGCCAGCAGTTTGTGGCGGGTGAGAACACAAGAGACCCAGTACTTC. Amino acid sequence: CASSLWRVRTQETQYF.